These 24 T cell receptor beta chains share one sample of origin, sequenced in a study of T cells in Graves' hyperthyroidism and ophthalmopathy. Template material for amplifying TCR beta CDR3 regions consisted of RNA transcripts. The TCR CDR3 was amplified in a first-round RT-PCR using the HTBI primer set. Using its own MiXCR run on the multiplex PCR reads, TCRdb lists one record per CDR3 protein. The sample lists more than 500,000 distinct CDR3 sequences, about 17% occurring once. The sample taken for sequencing was blood. These receptors were collected from a woman aged 25-40 years with Graves' hyperthyroidism.

At least ten counts were recorded for this clonotype. V and J are TRBV28 and TRBJ2-1; 10 bases agree with TRBD2. CDR3 length: 17 amino acids. V shed 2 bases and J 12 bases; nucleotides not matched to a gene: 16. The germline gives CDR1 MDHEN, CDR2 SYDVKM. CDR3 in amino acids: CASSLPAGGPVGGRQFF. The CDR3 region has the DNA TGTGCCAGCAGTTTACCAGCGGGAGGGCCTGTGGGTGGTCGGCAGTTCTTC. Drawing the rest from reference TRBV28 and TRBJ2-1, the complete variable domain is DVKVTQSSRYLVKRTGEKVFLECVQDMDHENMFWYRQDPGLGLRLIYFSYDVKMKEKGDIPEGYSVSREKKERFSLILESASTNQTSMYLCASSLPAGGPVGGRQFFGPGTRLTVL.

This clonotype was seen only a few times. The chain carries TRBV5-1 and TRBJ2-7; maybe TRBD2 (6 bases). The V gene lost 1 base and the J gene lost 7 bases, with 12 bases spanning the gap. CDR1 and CDR2 (germline): SGHRS, YFSETQ. The CDR3 has 13 residues. For the CDR3, the DNA is TGCGCCAGCAGCTTGTATGGGGCGGGAGAGCAGTACTTC. It yields the protein CASSLYGAGEQYF.

To note about this clonotype: A read error may produce the germline difference seen at one junction end. CDR3: CASSAGASQEIQYF. In DNA form, the CDR3 reads TGTGCCAGCAGTGCCGGGGCATCCCAAGAGATCCAGTACTTC. The chain uses TRBV5-4 and TRBJ2-5; D assignment may be TRBD1 or TRBD2 (5 bases each). The CDR3 has 14 residues. The V gene's germline CDR1 is SGHNT and CDR2 YYREEE (reference sequence).

This clonotype was picked up many times. The chain employs TRBV5-1 and TRBJ2-1; D possibly corresponds to TRBD1 (6 bases). Germline assignment: CDR1 SGHRS and CDR2 YFSETQ. The CDR3 length is 15 residues. Trimming pared 0 bases from V and 3 bases from J, leaving 10 bases between. As DNA, the CDR3 is TGCGCCAGCAGCTTGGGGGAAGGGGGCTACAATGAGCAGTTCTTC. Residues: CASSLGEGGYNEQFF. Filled out from reference TRBV5-1 and TRBJ2-1, the complete variable domain reads KAGVTQTPRYLIKTRGQQVTLSCSPISGHRSVSWYQQTPGQGLQFLFEYFSETQRNKGNFPGRFSGRQFSNSRSEMNVSTLELGDSALYLCASSLGEGGYNEQFFGPGTRLTVL.

The table lists this clonotype with a few counts. The chain uses TRBV30 and TRBJ1-5; TRBD1 is a possible D gene (5 bases). Per germline, CDR1 GTSNPN and CDR2 SVGIG (reference sequence). Trimming removed 5 bases from V and 3 bases from J, with 20 bases in between. The CDR3 is 16 residues long. DNA of the CDR3: TGTGCCTGGGGGAAGGGACTCGCAATCTACAATCAGCCCCAGCATTTT. Its translation: CAWGKGLAIYNQPQHF.

This clonotype was detected ten times or more. The chain carries TRBV12-3 or TRBV12-4 and TRBJ1-2, with 9 bases fitting TRBD1. V lost 4 bases, J lost 4 bases, and 10 bases stayed unmatched. The CDR3 consists of 16 residues. This chain's CDR3 is CASSSGNRGRAYGYTF. DNA for the CDR3: TGTGCCAGCAGTTCGGGGAACAGGGGGCGCGCCTATGGCTACACCTTC.

This clonotype was observed a few times. The chain has TRBV5-8 and TRBJ2-7, with 7 bases fitting TRBD1. The CDR3 extends over 16 amino acids. CDR1 is SGHTS, CDR2 YDEGEE, per germline. The V segment lost 0 bases and the J segment 2 bases; nucleotides outside the gene matches: 8. The DNA of the CDR3 is TGTGCCAGCAGCTTGGCGAGGGACAGCCTTACCTACGAGCAGTACTTC. As protein: CASSLARDSLTYEQYF.

This clonotype was picked up many times. The chain combines TRBV2 with TRBJ2-1; TRBD2 might be the D (6 bases). V lost 1 base and J lost 14, with 6 bases in between. Looked up from germline, CDR1 is SNHLY and CDR2 is FYNNEI. This CDR3 contains 10 residues. The CDR3 spells CASSEGTKFF. The DNA of the CDR3 is TGTGCCAGCAGTGAAGGGACTAAGTTCTTC.

This clonotype was recorded many times. This rearrangement joins TRBV24-1 to TRBJ2-5, with D unresolved. The CDR3 totals 13 residues. Germline assignment: CDR1 KGHDR and CDR2 SFDVKD. V shed 4 bases and J shed 6 bases, with 11 bases lying between them. The DNA for the CDR3 is TGTGCCACCAGTGACCAGGATCCAAAGACCCAGTACTTC. It encodes CATSDQDPKTQYF.

The rearrangement links TRBV4-3 to TRBJ2-7; 8 bases match TRBD2. Germline values: CDR1 LGHNA, CDR2 YSLEER. Trimming removed 0 bases from V and 1 base from J; junction bases left unmatched: 2. This CDR3 is built from 15 residues. The CDR3 spells CASSQESSGSYEQYF. CDR3 bases: TGCGCCAGCAGCCAAGAGTCTAGCGGGTCCTACGAGCAGTACTTC.

This clonotype was seen a few times. This rearrangement joins TRBV20-1 to TRBJ2-1; D is perhaps TRBD2 (7 bases). This CDR3 is 14 amino acids long. Per the germline V gene, CDR1 is DFQATT and CDR2 is SNEGSKA (reference sequence). V lost 3 bases and J 6 bases, leaving 15 bases between the germline ends. The CDR3: CSASAAGALNEQFF. DNA for the CDR3: TGCAGTGCTAGTGCTGCGGGGGCCCTCAATGAGCAGTTCTTC.

This clonotype has ten or more counts. This chain uses TRBV12-3 or TRBV12-4 with TRBJ1-1; D perhaps matches TRBD1 (5 bases). With 7 bases removed from V and 5 bases from J, the gap between germline ends came to 20 bases. The CDR3 extends over 15 amino acids. The CDR3 region has the DNA TGTGCCAGCACCACACTGGGCGGGGCTGGAACTGAAGCTTTCTTT. It is translated as CASTTLGGAGTEAFF.

This clonotype has ten or more counts. This chain links TRBV7-2 with TRBJ2-1, with TRBD2 identical over 7 bases. Germline-derived CDR1 and CDR2 are SGHTA and FQGNSA. The CDR3 runs 18 residues. J gave up 4 bases and V 1 base, and 13 bases lay outside the gene matches. For the CDR3, the DNA is TGTGCCAGCAGCTTAGTTGTCTCGGGCCACGGGAGGTACAATGAGCAGTTCTTC. Translating gives CASSLVVSGHGRYNEQFF.

This clonotype was counted many times. The V and J genes are TRBV6-1 and TRBJ2-7; D may be TRBD1 (6 bases). V was shortened by 5 bases and J by 0 bases, with 11 bases between the two germline ends. The CDR3 is 14 residues long. CDR1 is MNHNS and CDR2 is SASEGT in the germline V gene. The DNA for the CDR3 is TGTGCCAGCAGTCTTGGACAGTCCTCCTACGAGCAGTACTTC. Residues: CASSLGQSSYEQYF.

The chain links TRBV11-2 to TRBJ2-2; possibly TRBD2 for D (6 bases). Germline V gene sequence: CDR1 SGHAT, CDR2 FQNNGV. This CDR3 has 16 amino acids. Trimming took 3 bases from V and 0 from J, leaving 11 bases between them. The CDR3 reads CASSFGTDTNTGELFF. CDR3 sequence (DNA): TGTGCCAGCAGCTTCGGGACTGATACGAACACCGGGGAGCTGTTTTTT.

CDR3 sequence (DNA): TGTGCCACCAGCAGTTGGGACGCCGGGTATGGCTACACCTTC. This gives the protein CATSSWDAGYGYTF. The V gene is TRBV15, the J gene TRBJ1-2, with D perhaps TRBD1 (5 bases). Germline V gene sequence: CDR1 LNHNV, CDR2 YYDKDF (reference sequence). V was clipped by 3 bases and J by 5 bases, with 13 bases between them. CDR3 size: 14 residues.

In this sample, this clonotype turned up a few times. The rearrangement links TRBV9 to TRBJ1-5; 7 nucleotides agree with TRBD1. Germline loops: CDR1 SGDLS, CDR2 YYNGEE. V trimming: 2 bases; J trimming: 7 bases; junction bases outside the gene matches: 6. The CDR3 consists of 14 residues. The CDR3 region is CASSVTGAGQPQHF. DNA for the CDR3: TGTGCCAGCAGCGTTACAGGGGCAGGACAGCCCCAGCATTTT.

Regarding this clonotype: This may be a read error: a much more frequent sequence differs by one nucleotide. V gene TRBV6-1 combines with J gene TRBJ1-1; D is uncertain. Germline V gene lookup returns CDR1 MNHNS and CDR2 SASEGT. The CDR3 runs to 14 residues. CDR3 nucleotide sequence: TGTGCCGGCAGTGAGCGACGCCCGAACACTGAAGCTTTCTTT. This gives the protein CAGSERRPNTEAFF.

This clonotype was seen repeatedly, ten times or more. The chain joins TRBV28 to TRBJ2-7, with 11 bases identical to TRBD2. V lost 7 bases to trimming and J lost 2 bases; unmatched junction nucleotides: 7. CDR1 is MDHEN, CDR2 SYDVKM, per germline. The CDR3 runs 15 residues. CDR3 coding DNA: TGTGCCAGCACCCCTGGGACTAGCGGACCCTACGAGCAGTACTTC. This encodes CASTPGTSGPYEQYF.

The chain carries TRBV12-3 or TRBV12-4 and TRBJ2-4; 14 bases map to TRBD2. V was clipped by 5 bases and J by 6 bases; unmatched bases: 12. The length of the CDR3 is 18 residues. CDR3 residues: CASSTLPGLAGDGNIQYF. The DNA for the CDR3 is TGTGCCAGCAGTACCCTACCGGGACTAGCGGGAGACGGAAACATTCAGTACTTC.

This clonotype was seen at least ten times. The V call is TRBV30, the J call TRBJ2-3; D ambiguous. The CDR3 loop spans 12 amino acids. CDR1 GTSNPN and CDR2 SVGIG come from the germline V gene (reference sequence). The V and J ends lost 2 bases and 5 bases respectively, with 8 bases between them. The CDR3 DNA reads as TGTGCCTGGAGTCCGAGAGGAGATACGCAGTATTTT. This translates into CAWSPRGDTQYF.

In this sample, this clonotype turned up many times. DNA for the CDR3: TGTGCCATCAGTGAAACAGGGCAAGAGACCCAGTACTTC. Translating it yields CAISETGQETQYF. The chain employs TRBV10-3 and TRBJ2-5, with D perhaps matching TRBD1 (6 bases). Trimming took off 3 bases at V and 2 bases at J, with 7 bases between the two ends. Germline CDR1 and CDR2: ENHRY and SYGVKD. The CDR3 has 13 residues.

This clonotype was observed many times. V gene TRBV7-2 combines with J gene TRBJ2-7; D gene ambiguous. The V end lost 5 bases, the J end lost 5 bases, and 10 bases lay between the germline ends. The CDR3 contains 12 residues. Looked up from germline, CDR1 is SGHTA and CDR2 is FQGNSA. Here the CDR3 DNA reads TGTGCCAGCAGCGCAAATTCCCACGAGCAGTACTTC. It encodes CASSANSHEQYF.

The chain combines TRBV27 with TRBJ2-2; 7 bases agree with TRBD2. The length of the CDR3 is 16 residues. Germline V gives CDR1 MNHEY, CDR2 SMNVEV (reference sequence). Germline trimming cut 7 bases from V and 7 bases from J; bases unmatched to any gene: 15. The CDR3 region has the DNA TGTGCCAGCACCATGGGGGGGGAGGGAGCCCGCGGGGAGCTGTTTTTT. As protein: CASTMGGEGARGELFF.